The next 18 T cell receptor beta chains were all read from a single sample in a study of beta chain features in type 1 diabetes. Study observations and caveats: There was a moderate but significant shortening of TCRB CDR3s in all four CD4+ subsets of Type 1 diabetes patients.

Which antigens these TCRs recognize remains unknown. Expressed TCRB transcripts got sequenced, as all isolated RNA was reverse transcribed. Repertoires were generated with immunoSEQ multiplex PCR, while TCRdb's copy carries only in-frame clones and drops some. The table records over 650,000 clones, about an eighth of them present only once. The sample was naive CD4+ T cells from blood. All receptors come from a man younger than 35 with type 1 diabetes.

The rearrangement uses TRBV12-5 and TRBJ2-5; D remains ambiguous. Trimming stripped 5 bases from V and 5 bases from J, with 9 bases between. CDR1 and CDR2 from the germline V gene are LGHNT and FRNRAP. The CDR3 totals 12 residues. CDR3: CASGPQTETQYF. For the CDR3, the DNA is TGTGCTAGTGGTCCCCAAACCGAGACCCAGTACTTC. Looking up the rest from reference TRBV12-5 and TRBJ2-5 gives the full variable domain: DARVTQTPRHKVTEMGQEVTMRCQPILGHNTVFWYRQTMMQGLELLAYFRNRAPLDDSGMPKDRFSAEMPDATLATLKIQPSEPRDSAVYFCASGPQTETQYFGPGTRLLVL.

This clone occurred a few times. The chain carries TRBV4-2 and TRBJ2-2; D unresolved. CDR1 and CDR2 (germline): LGHNA, YNFKEQ. The length of the CDR3 is 15 residues. The germline V and J ends were trimmed by 2 bases and 5 bases, with 12 bases remaining between them. The CDR3 sequence is CASSQSSVGTGELFF. The DNA of the CDR3 is TGTGCCAGCAGCCAATCCTCAGTGGGGACCGGGGAGCTGTTTTTT.

The chain is built from TRBV6-5 and TRBJ2-5, with TRBD1 matching over 7 bases. The CDR3 spans 16 residues. The germline V gene encodes CDR1 MNHEY and CDR2 SVGAGI. The junction had 9 bases not matched to a gene; V was cut back by 4 bases and J by 1 base. CDR3: CASSFYRGTRQETQYF. In DNA, the CDR3 is TGTGCCAGCAGTTTCTACAGGGGAACCCGCCAAGAGACCCAGTACTTC.

This clone appeared a few times. The chain carries TRBV4-3 and TRBJ2-1, with D possibly TRBD2 on 6 matching bases. CDR1 LGHNA and CDR2 YSLEER come from the germline V gene. The V end lost 3 bases, the J end lost 3 bases, and 12 bases lay between the germline ends. This CDR3 region has 15 residues. The CDR3 DNA follows: TGCGCCAGCAGCCACGTCTGGGACTTCTACAATGAGCAGTTCTTC. This translates into CASSHVWDFYNEQFF.

This clone showed up just a few times. The gene calls are TRBV12-5 and TRBJ1-2, with TRBD1 matching over 8 bases. CDR1 and CDR2 from the germline V gene are LGHNT and FRNRAP. The CDR3 is 16 residues long. Trimming removed 6 bases from V and 1 base from J; junction bases left unmatched: 10. The CDR3 DNA is TGTGCTAGTGGGTCTACCCGAGGACAGGGTAACTATGGCTACACCTTC. Protein: CASGSTRGQGNYGYTF.

The chain is built from TRBV6-1 and TRBJ2-1; a weak D match, TRBD1 (5 bases). The CDR3 runs 15 residues. Trimming pared 0 bases from V and 4 bases from J, leaving 10 bases between. Germline assignment: CDR1 MNHNS and CDR2 SASEGT. The CDR3 DNA sequence: TGTGCCAGCAGTGAAGCCCAGGGCACTTACAATGAGCAGTTCTTC. Amino acid sequence: CASSEAQGTYNEQFF.

V and J are TRBV7-9 and TRBJ1-1; unclear D gene. The CDR3 consists of 13 residues. Trimming shortened V by 2 bases and J by 4 bases, and 8 bases separated the two germline ends. CDR1 SEHNR and CDR2 FQNEAQ come from the germline V gene (reference sequence). CDR3 nucleotides: TGTGCCAGCAGCTTACGTGATGGCACTGAAGCTTTCTTT. Protein product: CASSLRDGTEAFF.

The chain has TRBV10-3 and TRBJ2-3; no reliable D call. CDR1 is ENHRY, CDR2 SYGVKD, per germline. This CDR3 contains 11 residues. V dropped 8 bases and J dropped 2 bases, with 5 bases sitting between them. CDR3 in amino acids: CAIFVTDTQYF. As DNA, the CDR3 is TGTGCCATCTTCGTCACAGATACGCAGTATTTT.

The chain has TRBV6-1 and TRBJ1-1, with D perhaps matching TRBD1 (5 bases). CDR1 and CDR2 (germline): MNHNS, SASEGT. V was shortened by 5 bases and J by 7 bases, with 17 bases between the two germline ends. The CDR3 sequence is 14 residues long. The CDR3 DNA follows: TGTGCCAGCAGTTTGTCCCGGGACGTATTTGAAGCTTTCTTT. Its protein is CASSLSRDVFEAFF.

The sample holds a few counts of this clone. Additional DNA sequences in this sample encode the identical CDR3. The V call is TRBV30, the J call TRBJ2-6, with no clear D. V shed 0 bases and J shed 1 base, with 1 base lying between them. CDR3 length: 13 amino acids. Looked up from germline, CDR1 is GTSNPN and CDR2 is SVGIG (reference sequence). The CDR3 coding sequence is TGTGCCTGGAGTGTATCTGGGGCCAACGTCCTGACTTTC. It codes for CAWSVSGANVLTF.

The chain carries TRBV6-5 and TRBJ1-2; no clear D gene. The CDR3 has 14 residues. Germline loops: CDR1 MNHEY, CDR2 SVGAGI. Trimming removed 0 bases at V and 5 bases at J, with 10 bases between. In DNA, the CDR3 is TGTGCCAGCAGTTACTCGAGCGGGAAATATGGCTACACCTTC. This sequence encodes CASSYSSGKYGYTF.

This clone was seen a few times. The chain links TRBV6-5 to TRBJ2-1; D is perhaps TRBD2 (5 bases). Trimming cost V 8 bases and J 8 bases, with 16 bases left between them. The CDR3 runs 13 residues. Per the germline V gene, CDR1 is MNHEY and CDR2 is SVGAGI. This CDR3 reads CASSIKPGDEQFF. CDR3 DNA: TGTGCCAGCTCCATCAAGCCCGGGGATGAGCAGTTCTTC.

The chain couples TRBV27 to TRBJ2-1, with TRBD2 matching over 8 bases. CDR3 length: 17 residues. The germline V gene encodes CDR1 MNHEY and CDR2 SMNVEV (reference sequence). Losses at the gene ends were 5 bases for V and 6 bases for J; bases not matched to a gene: 15. The CDR3 DNA reads TGTGCCAGCAGTCCCTACTTGGGGGGACTAGGGGGCAATGAGCAGTTCTTC. The encoded protein is CASSPYLGGLGGNEQFF.

Concerning this clone: Other DNA sequences in the same sample also yield this CDR3. The V call is TRBV9, the J call TRBJ1-2; TRBD1 aligns across 7 bases. There are 13 residues in the CDR3. Losses at the gene ends were 4 bases for V and 2 bases for J; bases not matched to a gene: 2. Germline CDR1 SGDLS, CDR2 YYNGEE. The CDR3 bases are TGTGCCAGCAGCCCGACAGGGAACTATGGCTACACCTTC. This translates into CASSPTGNYGYTF.

J is TRBJ2-7 and V is TRBV9; tentatively, D is TRBD2 (6 bases). The CDR3 covers 16 residues. V lost 2 bases, J lost 4 bases, and 19 bases lay in between. Germline CDR1 and CDR2: SGDLS and YYNGEE. For the CDR3, the DNA is TGTGCCAGCAGCGTTGAAGGGACTCCTGTAGAATACGAGCAGTACTTC. Residues: CASSVEGTPVEYEQYF.

The chain combines TRBV6-5 with TRBJ2-5; weak D call: TRBD1 (5 bases). Trimming removed 0 bases from V and 7 bases from J, with 9 bases in between. The CDR3 totals 13 residues. Per germline, CDR1 MNHEY and CDR2 SVGAGI. The CDR3 sequence is CASSYSGHGTQYF. The CDR3 nucleotides read TGTGCCAGCAGTTACTCCGGACATGGGACCCAGTACTTC.

A few counts support this clone. The CDR3 here is CASSPPGGRNTGELFF. CDR3 sequence (DNA): TGTGCCAGCAGCCCCCCCGGTGGGCGGAACACCGGGGAGCTGTTTTTT. The gene calls are TRBV7-2 and TRBJ2-2; the D is unclear. The germline V and J ends were trimmed by 5 bases and 1 base, with 14 bases remaining between them. Germline lookup yields CDR1 SGHTA and CDR2 FQGNSA. The CDR3 runs to 16 residues.

The chain links TRBV27 to TRBJ1-1, with TRBD1 identical over 7 bases. Germline V gene sequence: CDR1 MNHEY, CDR2 SMNVEV (reference sequence). With V trimmed by 0 bases and J by 5 bases, 9 bases remained unmatched. This CDR3 is built from 16 residues. The CDR3 DNA is TGTGCCAGCAGTTTATCCCTGACAGGGTCAGGTACTGAAGCTTTCTTT. As protein: CASSLSLTGSGTEAFF.